The 32 T cell receptor beta chains below come from one sample, sequenced in a study of cytomegalovirus exposure and HLA in healthy donors. PCR used 60 Vbeta primers and 13 Jbeta primers. The repertoire was sequenced with immunoSEQ multiplex PCR; TCRdb's copy has only in-frame clones and lacks some. The profile shows 150,000 to 200,000 clones, approximately 85% of them singletons. Material for sequencing was PBMCs. Receptors were obtained from a girl between 10 and 17 years old in good health and CMV-seropositive.

J is TRBJ2-7 and V is TRBV18, with D uncertain. V was trimmed by 0 bases and J by 4 bases, leaving 16 bases between them. Germline loops: CDR1 KGHSH, CDR2 LQKENI. CDR3 length: 16 amino acids. CDR3 DNA sequence: TGTGCCAGCTCACCACCGGGCCTCAGCTTTACTTACGAGCAGTACTTC. This codes for CASSPPGLSFTYEQYF.

The rearrangement joins TRBV4-1 to TRBJ1-3; perhaps TRBD1 as D (6 bases). Germline CDR1 reads MGHRA; CDR2 reads YSYEKL. The CDR3 consists of 16 residues. V was pared by 4 bases and J by 0 bases, with 13 bases between. The CDR3 region has the DNA TGCGCCAGCAGCCCCAATCTAGGGGGCTCTGGAAACACCATATATTTT. The encoded protein is CASSPNLGGSGNTIYF.

This rearrangement joins TRBV7-2 to TRBJ1-4; the D gene is possibly TRBD1 (5 bases). V was cut by 4 bases and J by 1 base, with 13 bases left in between. The length of the CDR3 is 16 residues. The V gene's germline CDR1 is SGHTA and CDR2 FQGNSA. CDR3 coding DNA: TGTGCCAGCAGCTCCAGGGTGTGGAGAACTAATGAAAAACTGTTTTTT. Translation: CASSSRVWRTNEKLFF.

The chain joins TRBV15 to TRBJ1-1; TRBD1 agrees at 10 bases. Germline V CDR1 and CDR2: LNHNV, YYDKDF (reference sequence). Trimming removed 1 base from V and 4 bases from J; junction bases left unmatched: 0. The CDR3 spans 14 residues. As DNA, the CDR3 is TGTGCCACCAGCAGAGGACAGGGGGCCACTGAAGCTTTCTTT. Translation: CATSRGQGATEAFF.

This chain links TRBV18 with TRBJ2-1; weak D call: TRBD2 (5 bases). The V gene lost 3 bases and the J gene lost 4 bases, with 13 bases spanning the gap. CDR3 length: 15 residues. Germline V CDR1 and CDR2: KGHSH, LQKENI. This chain's CDR3 is CASSPFPGSYNEQFF. The CDR3 nucleotides are TGTGCCAGCTCACCTTTCCCGGGATCTTACAATGAGCAGTTCTTC.

J is TRBJ2-5 and V is TRBV12-5; TRBD1 aligns across 11 bases. CDR1 and CDR2 (germline): LGHNT, FRNRAP. The CDR3 runs to 16 residues. With V trimmed by 2 bases and J by 4 bases, 6 bases remained unmatched. This chain's CDR3 is CASGLSIGQGAETQYF. DNA for the CDR3: TGTGCTAGTGGTTTGTCCATCGGACAGGGGGCAGAGACCCAGTACTTC.

The chain couples TRBV19 to TRBJ1-1, with 8 nucleotides matching TRBD1. The CDR3 runs 15 residues. The junction had 9 bases not matched to a gene; V was cut back by 4 bases and J by 5 bases. Germline V CDR1 and CDR2: LNHDA, SQIVND (reference sequence). CDR3 sequence reads: CASSTDRGWWTEAFF. The CDR3 DNA follows: TGTGCCAGTAGTACTGACAGGGGTTGGTGGACTGAAGCTTTCTTT. The variable domain in full, with the rest retrieved from reference TRBV19 and TRBJ1-1, is DGGITQSPKYLFRKEGQNVTLSCEQNLNHDAMYWYRQDPGQGLRLIYYSQIVNDFQKGDIAEGYSVSREKKESFPLTVTSAQKNPTAFYLCASSTDRGWWTEAFFGQGTRLTVV.

The V gene is TRBV14, the J gene TRBJ1-4, with 7 bases lining up with TRBD1. The CDR3 spans 14 residues. V was clipped by 3 bases and J by 4 bases; unmatched bases: 2. CDR1 is SGHDN and CDR2 is FVKESK in the germline V gene. The CDR3 sequence is CASSQYRGNEKLFF. The CDR3 bases are TGTGCCAGCAGCCAGTACAGGGGTAATGAAAAACTGTTTTTT.

The chain combines TRBV10-3 with TRBJ1-5; D is perhaps TRBD1 (5 bases). V lost 0 bases, J lost 0 bases, and 9 bases lay in between. Germline V lookup: CDR1 ENHRY, CDR2 SYGVKD. This CDR3 has 16 residues. This CDR3 is CAISESTAHSNQPQHF. The CDR3 nucleotides read TGTGCCATCAGTGAGTCGACAGCGCATAGCAATCAGCCCCAGCATTTT.

The rearrangement joins TRBV10-2 to TRBJ2-1; 7 bases align to TRBD1. Germline CDR1 WSHSY, CDR2 SAAADI. The CDR3 contains 15 residues. V shed 5 bases, J shed 5 bases, and the junction held 9 bases outside the gene matches. This chain's CDR3 is CASSPRQGRHNEQFF. CDR3 DNA: TGCGCCAGCAGTCCCCGACAGGGCAGGCACAATGAGCAGTTCTTC.

The gene calls are TRBV11-2 and TRBJ1-2; D call uncertain. CDR1 is SGHAT and CDR2 is FQNNGV in the germline V gene. CDR3 length: 14 residues. V shed 5 bases and J shed 2 bases, with 12 bases lying between them. As DNA, the CDR3 is TGTGCCAGCAGCCTATTGGCTAGCAACTATGGCTACACCTTC. Its translation: CASSLLASNYGYTF.

The chain employs TRBV5-1 and TRBJ1-6; 7 bases align to TRBD1. CDR3 length equals 14 residues. The trim removed 5 bases at V and 8 bases at J, leaving 7 bases unmatched. Germline V CDR1 and CDR2: SGHRS, YFSETQ. CDR3 sequence reads: CASRSDRVYSPLHF. In nucleotides, the CDR3 is TGCGCCAGCAGATCTGACAGGGTGTATTCACCCCTCCACTTT. Supplemented by reference TRBV5-1 and TRBJ1-6, the full variable domain reads KAGVTQTPRYLIKTRGQQVTLSCSPISGHRSVSWYQQTPGQGLQFLFEYFSETQRNKGNFPGRFSGRQFSNSRSEMNVSTLELGDSALYLCASRSDRVYSPLHFGNGTRLTVT.

This chain connects TRBV4-2 to TRBJ1-1; perhaps TRBD1 as D (6 bases). The CDR3 runs 14 residues. From germline, CDR1 is LGHNA and CDR2 YNFKEQ. V was clipped by 0 bases and J by 5 bases, with 10 bases between them. The chain's CDR3 is CASSQEGGRTEAFF. Written as DNA, the CDR3 is TGTGCCAGCAGCCAAGAAGGGGGAAGGACTGAAGCTTTCTTT.

This rearrangement joins TRBV4-1 to TRBJ2-1; 10 positions agree with TRBD2. With 3 bases clipped from V and 9 bases from J, the junction kept 8 bases outside the gene matches. Germline loops: CDR1 MGHRA, CDR2 YSYEKL. The CDR3 contains 15 residues. The DNA for the CDR3 is TGCGCCAGCAGCCACTTGAGCGGGGGGGGTGGTGAGCAGTTCTTC. Its protein is CASSHLSGGGGEQFF.

The J gene is TRBJ2-3, the V gene TRBV6-5; TRBD2 might be the D (5 bases). Trimming took 6 bases from V and 2 from J, leaving 12 bases between them. This CDR3 spans 14 amino acids. Germline V lookup: CDR1 MNHEY, CDR2 SVGAGI. Here the CDR3 DNA reads TGTGCCAGCAGCACTAGAACTCTCACAGATACGCAGTATTTT. It yields the protein CASSTRTLTDTQYF.

The chain recombines TRBV2 with TRBJ2-1; D gene unclear. Trimming took 2 bases from V and 2 from J, leaving 10 bases between them. CDR1 is SNHLY, CDR2 FYNNEI, per germline. This CDR3 has 15 amino acids. The CDR3 loop is CASSERLQPYNEQFF. CDR3 sequence (DNA): TGTGCCAGCAGTGAACGACTCCAACCCTACAATGAGCAGTTCTTC.

This chain connects TRBV5-1 to TRBJ2-2; D possibly corresponds to TRBD2 (6 bases). CDR3 length: 15 amino acids. Germline V gene lookup returns CDR1 SGHRS and CDR2 YFSETQ. The germline V and J ends were trimmed by 4 bases and 6 bases, with 16 bases remaining between them. The CDR3 DNA sequence: TGCGCCAGCAGCATAGAACTAGCTGCGCCCGGGGAGCTGTTTTTT. It encodes CASSIELAAPGELFF. Using reference TRBV5-1 and TRBJ2-2 for the parts outside the CDR3, the full variable domain is KAGVTQTPRYLIKTRGQQVTLSCSPISGHRSVSWYQQTPGQGLQFLFEYFSETQRNKGNFPGRFSGRQFSNSRSEMNVSTLELGDSALYLCASSIELAAPGELFFGEGSRLTVL.

This clone has a single count. V gene TRBV10-1 combines with J gene TRBJ2-1, with 8 positions matching TRBD1. CDR3 length: 14 amino acids. Germline-derived CDR1 and CDR2 are WNHNN and SYGVQD (reference sequence). The J segment lost 4 bases and the V segment lost 10 bases, leaving 9 bases of the junction unmatched. CDR3 in DNA: TGCGCCACCGAGTCAGGGGGCCCATACAATGAGCAGTTCTTC. This encodes CATESGGPYNEQFF.

This clone was picked up a small number of times. The chain recombines TRBV15 with TRBJ1-3; D perhaps matches TRBD1 (5 bases). The CDR3 runs to 17 residues. The germline V gene has CDR1 LNHNV and CDR2 YYDKDF (reference sequence). Between the trimmed V and J ends, which lost 0 bases and 4 bases, there was a span of 16 bases. The CDR3 DNA follows: TGTGCCACCAGCAGAGATTTGGGGGGATGGACCGGAAACACCATATATTTT. Translating gives CATSRDLGGWTGNTIYF.

The J gene is TRBJ1-3, the V gene TRBV19; no definite D call. The end of the DNA aligns better with TRBJ2-2, so the J call may be wrong. The germline V gene encodes CDR1 LNHDA and CDR2 SQIVND (reference sequence). CDR3 length equals 14 residues. In nucleotides, the CDR3 is TGTGCCAGTACCCGGTTCGTTGACACCGGGGAGCTGTTTTTT. It specifies CASTRFVDTGELFF.

The chain uses TRBV5-8 and TRBJ2-1; D ambiguous. The germline V gene has CDR1 SGHTS and CDR2 YDEGEE. The CDR3 extends over 15 amino acids. The V end was cut by 0 bases, the J end by 0 bases, with 7 bases between. The CDR3 bases are TGTGCCAGCAGCTTGGACGCGAGCTCCTACAATGAGCAGTTCTTC. Protein sequence: CASSLDASSYNEQFF.

This rearrangement joins TRBV6-5 to TRBJ2-7; perhaps TRBD1 as D (5 bases). The CDR3 spans 13 residues. Germline CDR1 and CDR2: MNHEY and SVGAGI. The V and J ends lost 4 bases and 0 bases respectively, with 7 bases between them. The DNA of the CDR3 is TGTGCCAGCAGTTTAACAGGCTCCTACGAGCAGTACTTC. Its protein is CASSLTGSYEQYF.

This clone showed up just once. The chain uses TRBV30 and TRBJ2-1; 10 positions match TRBD2. This CDR3 has 15 amino acids. CDR1 is GTSNPN, CDR2 SVGIG, per germline (reference sequence). J lost 10 bases, V lost 0 bases, and 9 bases had no gene match. The CDR3, as DNA: TGTGCCTGGAGTGTAGGGCTAGCGGGGGTAGGGGAGCAGTTCTTC. It encodes CAWSVGLAGVGEQFF.

The chain recombines TRBV9 with TRBJ1-1; 8 positions match TRBD1. The CDR3 consists of 15 residues. Germline assignment: CDR1 SGDLS and CDR2 YYNGEE. V lost 4 bases, J lost 4 bases, and 9 bases stayed unmatched. CDR3 in DNA: TGTGCCAGCAGCCGTCTACAGGGGGAGGGCACTGAAGCTTTCTTT. Encoded protein: CASSRLQGEGTEAFF.

This chain links TRBV30 with TRBJ1-4; TRBD1 matches at 8 bases. Germline loops: CDR1 GTSNPN, CDR2 SVGIG (reference sequence). With 5 bases clipped from V and 13 bases from J, the junction kept 6 bases outside the gene matches. The CDR3 is made up of 11 amino acids. CDR3 loop: CAWGQGRRLFF. The CDR3 DNA is TGTGCCTGGGGACAGGGTAGAAGACTGTTTTTT.

The chain uses TRBV4-1 and TRBJ2-3; 15 positions agree with TRBD2. V dropped 0 bases and J dropped 4; count of bases not matched to a gene: 2. The germline gives CDR1 MGHRA, CDR2 YSYEKL. CDR3 length equals 17 residues. DNA for the CDR3: TGCGCCAGCAGCCAAGATGGGACTAGCGGGGGGCCAGATACGCAGTATTTT. Protein: CASSQDGTSGGPDTQYF.

The rearrangement links TRBV30 to TRBJ2-1; D is perhaps TRBD2 (7 bases). Deletions cut 4 bases from V and 2 bases from J, with 9 bases between. The CDR3 spans 13 residues. Germline CDR1 is GTSNPN and CDR2 is SVGIG (reference sequence). CDR3 sequence: CAWTGGPYNEQFF. The CDR3 DNA reads TGTGCCTGGACCGGGGGGCCCTACAATGAGCAGTTCTTC.

The rearrangement joins TRBV6-1 to TRBJ2-5; TRBD1 matches at 9 bases. Germline V gene lookup returns CDR1 MNHNS and CDR2 SASEGT. The CDR3 is made up of 15 amino acids. Trimming cost V 6 bases and J 5 bases; bases outside gene matches: 10. CDR3 region: CASSGAGTGTETQYF. DNA for the CDR3: TGTGCCAGCAGCGGGGCCGGGACAGGGACGGAGACCCAGTACTTC.

This chain uses TRBV5-4 with TRBJ1-2, with D possibly being TRBD1 (5 bases). V dropped 0 bases and J dropped 4 bases, with 13 bases sitting between them. The germline CDR1 and CDR2 sequences are SGHNT and YYREEE (reference sequence). CDR3 size: 15 residues. The CDR3 region is CASSLDRNPLYGYTF. CDR3 DNA: TGTGCCAGCAGCTTGGACAGGAACCCCCTCTATGGCTACACCTTC. Together with reference TRBV5-4 and TRBJ1-2, the CDR3 gives the full variable domain: ETGVTQSPTHLIKTRGQQVTLRCSSQSGHNTVSWYQQALGQGPQFIFQYYREEENGRGNFPPRFSGLQFPNYSSELNVNALELDDSALYLCASSLDRNPLYGYTFGSGTRLTVV.

The rearrangement joins TRBV7-9 to TRBJ2-2, with D possibly TRBD2 on 7 matching bases. Between the trimmed V and J ends, which lost 5 bases and 2 bases, there was a span of 18 bases. CDR1 is SEHNR and CDR2 is FQNEAQ in the germline V gene (reference sequence). The CDR3 extends over 17 amino acids. CDR3 DNA sequence: TGTGCCAGCAGCCGAGTCGGGGGGCTCATTAACACCGGGGAGCTGTTTTTT. Translation gives CASSRVGGLINTGELFF.

The chain is built from TRBV6-5 and TRBJ1-1; 11 nucleotides agree with TRBD1. The CDR3 sequence is 16 residues long. Losses at the gene ends were 3 bases for V and 3 bases for J; bases not matched to a gene: 6. CDR1 MNHEY and CDR2 SVGAGI come from the germline V gene. CDR3 sequence reads: CASSYFGQGAHTEAFF. The CDR3 DNA reads as TGTGCCAGCAGTTATTTCGGACAGGGGGCTCACACTGAAGCTTTCTTT.

This chain links TRBV5-6 with TRBJ1-1; no firm D call. The V end was cut by 3 bases, the J end by 0 bases, with 6 bases between. The CDR3 sequence is 13 residues long. Per the germline V gene, CDR1 is SGHDT and CDR2 is YYEEEE. The CDR3 DNA sequence: TGTGCCAGCAGCTATATAATGAACACTGAAGCTTTCTTT. Its protein product is CASSYIMNTEAFF.